This T cell receptor beta chain was recorded in a study of Ad26.COV2.S vaccination and SARS-CoV-2 variants. Study-wide context: Into the muscle, Ad26.COV2.S was dosed once or twice, 56 days apart.

Assay: immunoSEQ multiplex PCR; the TCRdb copy retains only in-frame clones and omits some. The repertoire consists of some 400,000 clones, with 89% occurring once and the leading ten covering under 2%. Stated treatment: some 20 received Ad26.COV2.S at low or high dose, single or two shots; about five received placebo; per-sample allocation not given. Vaccine and placebo recipients were sampled on day 63 after the first injection. Its platform was an Ad26 vector, and its expressed antigen was Wuhan-strain SARS-CoV-2 spike. The receptor comes from a person between 18 and 59 years old who received the Ad26.COV2.S COVID-19 vaccine or a placebo. Sample: peripheral blood, taken in a trial of Ad26.COV2.S vaccine versus placebo.

The CDR3 region is CAWSVEAQPLHF. In nucleotides, the CDR3 is TGTGCCTGGAGTGTTGAGGCGCAACCCCTCCACTTT. J is TRBJ1-6 and V is TRBV30; D is uncertain. The V gene lost 0 bases and the J gene lost 12 bases, with 9 bases spanning the gap. The CDR3 length is 12 residues. Germline loops: CDR1 GTSNPN, CDR2 SVGIG (reference sequence). The entire variable domain, with the rest obtained from reference TRBV30 and TRBJ1-6, is as follows: SQTIHQWPATLVQPVGSPLSLECTVEGTSNPNLYWYRQAAGRGLQLLFYSVGIGQISSEVPQNLSASRPQDRQFILSSKKLLLSDSGFYLCAWSVEAQPLHFGNGTRLTVT.